A single sample is the source of the 8 T cell receptor beta chains below, sequenced in a study of blood T cell repertoires in COVID-19. Profiling relied on immunoSEQ multiplex PCR, and the TCRdb table lists in-frame clones only, not all of them. The sample includes around 140,000 clones, 85% to 90% of them seen just once. The sample consisted of peripheral blood. All receptors come from a man aged 60 to 75 with active or convalescent COVID-19.

This chain connects TRBV7-9 to TRBJ2-2; D possibly corresponds to TRBD1 (5 bases). Germline V gene sequence: CDR1 SEHNR, CDR2 FQNEAQ (reference sequence). The CDR3 length is 16 residues. Trimming took 1 base from V and 4 from J, leaving 13 bases between them. The CDR3 nucleotides read TGTGCCAGCAGCTTAGATCGTCAGGGCGGCACCGGGGAGCTGTTTTTT. This codes for CASSLDRQGGTGELFF.

V is TRBV29-1 and J is TRBJ2-5, with a tentative D call TRBD1 (6 bases). From germline, CDR1 is SQVTM and CDR2 ANQGSEA. The CDR3 has 16 residues. V shed 6 bases and J shed 6 bases, with 26 bases lying between them. CDR3 in DNA: TGCAGCGTCGTCGCAGCCCGGGCAGGGGACCCCAAGACCCAGTACTTC. It yields the protein CSVVAARAGDPKTQYF.

The count of this clone is one. The CDR3 region is CASSPGNPTLGAFF. The CDR3 DNA is TGTGCCAGCAGCCCGGGCAATCCCACACTCGGAGCTTTCTTT. The chain recombines TRBV6-2 or TRBV6-3 with TRBJ1-1; D is unclear. Germline V lookup: CDR1 MNHEY, CDR2 SVGEGT. V lost 6 bases to trimming and J lost 10 bases, with 21 bases between them. The CDR3 is made up of 14 amino acids.

The rearrangement joins TRBV2 to TRBJ2-7, with a weak D call TRBD1 (6 bases). Trimming took off 7 bases at V and 2 bases at J, with 18 bases between the two ends. CDR3 length equals 15 residues. Looked up from germline, CDR1 is SNHLY and CDR2 is FYNNEI. This CDR3 reads CASTPRVGGTYEQYF. The CDR3 nucleotides are TGTGCCAGCACCCCTCGGGTAGGGGGTACCTACGAGCAGTACTTC.

The chain combines TRBV7-2 with TRBJ2-5; TRBD2 aligns across 11 bases. Germline loops: CDR1 SGHTA, CDR2 FQGNSA. The CDR3 has 18 amino acids. The junction had 13 bases not matched to a gene; V was cut back by 2 bases and J by 5 bases. CDR3 region: CASSLPPKLAGGRETQYF. DNA of the CDR3: TGTGCCAGCAGCTTACCGCCTAAGCTAGCGGGGGGCCGGGAGACCCAGTACTTC. The variable domain in full, completed from reference TRBV7-2 and TRBJ2-5, reads GAGVSQSPSNKVTEKGKDVELRCDPISGHTALYWYRQSLGQGLEFLIYFQGNSAPDKSGLPSDRFSAERTGGSVSTLTIQRTQQEDSAVYLCASSLPPKLAGGRETQYFGPGTRLLVL.

The genes are TRBV4-1 and TRBJ1-2, with D possibly matching TRBD1 (6 bases). The CDR3 is 16 residues long. V lost 1 base, J lost 0 bases, and 12 bases lay in between. Per germline, CDR1 MGHRA and CDR2 YSYEKL. CDR3 bases: TGCGCCAGCAGCCAAGGAGGTACAGGGACTAACTATGGCTACACCTTC. Protein sequence: CASSQGGTGTNYGYTF.

This clone came up once. This chain connects TRBV6-2 or TRBV6-3 to TRBJ2-7; 10 nucleotides agree with TRBD2. This CDR3 region has 14 residues. Germline CDR1 and CDR2: MNHEY and SVGEGT. With V trimmed by 4 bases and J by 1 base, 1 base remained unmatched. The CDR3 sequence is CASSSLAGSYEQYF. The CDR3 coding sequence is TGTGCCAGCAGTTCACTAGCGGGGTCCTACGAGCAGTACTTC.

The chain links TRBV2 to TRBJ1-5; 7 bases match TRBD1. The CDR3 extends over 15 amino acids. Germline V gene data show CDR1 as SNHLY and CDR2 as FYNNEI. The V gene end was trimmed by 7 bases and the J gene end by 1 base; junction bases not matched to a gene: 7. CDR3: CASTQTGLSNQPQHF. The CDR3 DNA sequence: TGTGCCAGCACCCAGACAGGGCTGAGCAATCAGCCCCAGCATTTT.